Described below is a single T cell receptor beta chain sequence and its context. The Seattle patients joined while their infection was active and were tracked longitudinally afterward. The data were obtained in a study of blood T cell repertoires in COVID-19. Trimming took off 9 bases at V and 2 bases at J, with 7 bases between the two ends. The length of the CDR3 is 11 residues. Data came from immunoSEQ multiplex PCR; TCRdb stores just in-frame clones and leaves some out. Counted here are roughly 230,000 clones, about nine tenths occurring once; the ten biggest clones make up about 0.8%. The V call is TRBV12-3 or TRBV12-4, the J call TRBJ1-1; no clear D. The sample taken for sequencing was peripheral blood. This receptor was obtained from a man aged 25-45 years with COVID-19, enrolled during active disease. The CDR3 DNA follows: TGTGCCAGTCAAGCAAACACTGAAGCTTTCTTT. It translates to CASQANTEAFF.